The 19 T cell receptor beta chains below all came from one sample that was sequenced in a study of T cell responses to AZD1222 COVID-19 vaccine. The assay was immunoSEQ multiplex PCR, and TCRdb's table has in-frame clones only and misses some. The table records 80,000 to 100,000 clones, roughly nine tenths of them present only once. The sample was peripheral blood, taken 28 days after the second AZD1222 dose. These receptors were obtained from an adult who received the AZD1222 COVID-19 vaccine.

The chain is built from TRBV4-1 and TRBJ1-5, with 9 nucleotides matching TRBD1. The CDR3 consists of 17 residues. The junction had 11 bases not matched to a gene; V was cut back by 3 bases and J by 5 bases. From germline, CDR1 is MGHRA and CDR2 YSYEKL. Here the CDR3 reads CASSHPYRGRTDQPQHF. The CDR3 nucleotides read TGCGCCAGCAGCCACCCCTACAGGGGGCGAACGGATCAGCCCCAGCATTTT.

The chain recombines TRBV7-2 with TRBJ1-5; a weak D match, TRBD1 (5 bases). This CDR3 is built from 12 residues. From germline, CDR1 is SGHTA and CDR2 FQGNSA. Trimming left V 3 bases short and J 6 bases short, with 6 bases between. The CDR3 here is CASSFRGQPQHF. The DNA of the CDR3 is TGTGCCAGCAGCTTTAGGGGTCAGCCCCAGCATTTT.

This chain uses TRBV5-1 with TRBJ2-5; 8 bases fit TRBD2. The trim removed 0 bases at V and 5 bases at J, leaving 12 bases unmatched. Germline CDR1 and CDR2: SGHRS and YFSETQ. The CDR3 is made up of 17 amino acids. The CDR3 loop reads CASSLAPGLGEGETQYF. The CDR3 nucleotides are TGCGCCAGCAGCTTGGCCCCGGGACTAGGGGAAGGGGAGACCCAGTACTTC.

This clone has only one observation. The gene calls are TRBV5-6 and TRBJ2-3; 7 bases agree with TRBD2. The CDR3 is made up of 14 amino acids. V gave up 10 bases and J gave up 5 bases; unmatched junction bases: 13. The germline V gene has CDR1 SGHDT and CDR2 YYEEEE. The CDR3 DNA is TGTGCCGCCTCGTCCAGCGGGATGTTAGATACGCAGTATTTT. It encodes CAASSSGMLDTQYF. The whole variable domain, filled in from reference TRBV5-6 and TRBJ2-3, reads DAGVTQSPTHLIKTRGQQVTLRCSPKSGHDTVSWYQQALGQGPQFIFQYYEEEERQRGNFPDRFSGHQFPNYSSELNVNALLLGDSALYLCAASSSGMLDTQYFGPGTRLTVL.

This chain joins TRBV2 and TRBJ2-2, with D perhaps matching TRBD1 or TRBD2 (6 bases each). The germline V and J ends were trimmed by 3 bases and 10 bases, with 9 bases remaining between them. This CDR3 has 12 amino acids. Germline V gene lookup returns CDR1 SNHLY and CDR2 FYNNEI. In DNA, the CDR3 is TGTGCCAGCAGTGAGGGGGGCGCGGAGCTGTTTTTT. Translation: CASSEGGAELFF.

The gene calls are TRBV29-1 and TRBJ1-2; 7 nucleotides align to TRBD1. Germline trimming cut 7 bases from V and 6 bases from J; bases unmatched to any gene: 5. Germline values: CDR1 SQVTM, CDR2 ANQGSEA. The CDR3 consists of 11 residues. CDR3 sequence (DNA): TGCAGCGCCACGGACAGGCATGGCTACACCTTC. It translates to CSATDRHGYTF.

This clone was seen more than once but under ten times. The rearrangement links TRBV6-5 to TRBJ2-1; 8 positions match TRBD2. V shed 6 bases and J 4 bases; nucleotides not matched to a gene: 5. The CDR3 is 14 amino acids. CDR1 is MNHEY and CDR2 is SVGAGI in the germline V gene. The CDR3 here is CASRPAGAYNEQFF. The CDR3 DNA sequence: TGTGCCAGCAGACCAGCGGGGGCTTACAATGAGCAGTTCTTC.

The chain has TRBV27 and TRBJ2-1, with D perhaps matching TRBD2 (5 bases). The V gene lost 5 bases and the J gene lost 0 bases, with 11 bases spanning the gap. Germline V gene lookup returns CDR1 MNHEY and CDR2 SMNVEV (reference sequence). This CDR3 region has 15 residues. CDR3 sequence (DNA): TGTGCCAGCAGTCCCACTAGGATCTCCTACAATGAGCAGTTCTTC. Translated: CASSPTRISYNEQFF.

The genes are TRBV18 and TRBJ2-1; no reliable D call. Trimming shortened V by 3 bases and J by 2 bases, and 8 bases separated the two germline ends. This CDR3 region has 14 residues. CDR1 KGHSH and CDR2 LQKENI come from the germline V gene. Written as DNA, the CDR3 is TGTGCCAGCTCACCTACACGGACCTACAATGAGCAGTTCTTC. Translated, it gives CASSPTRTYNEQFF.

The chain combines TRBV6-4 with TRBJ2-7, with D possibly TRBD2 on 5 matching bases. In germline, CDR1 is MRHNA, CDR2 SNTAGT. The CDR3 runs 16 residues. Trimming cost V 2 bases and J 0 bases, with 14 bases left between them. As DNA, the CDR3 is TGTGCCAGCAGTGACGGGTGGGCGCTAGCCTCCTACGAGCAGTACTTC. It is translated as CASSDGWALASYEQYF.

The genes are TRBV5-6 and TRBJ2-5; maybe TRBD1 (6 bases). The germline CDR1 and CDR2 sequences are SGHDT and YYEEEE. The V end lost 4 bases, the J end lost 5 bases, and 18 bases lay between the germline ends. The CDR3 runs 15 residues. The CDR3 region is CASSLRISRGETQYF. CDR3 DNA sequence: TGTGCCAGCAGCCTGAGAATATCCAGGGGCGAGACCCAGTACTTC.

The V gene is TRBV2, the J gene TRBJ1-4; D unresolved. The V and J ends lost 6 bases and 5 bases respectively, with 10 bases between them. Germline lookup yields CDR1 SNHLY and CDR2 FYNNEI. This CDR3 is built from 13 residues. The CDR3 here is CASSRESNEKLFF. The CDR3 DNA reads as TGTGCCAGCAGCCGGGAGTCAAATGAAAAACTGTTTTTT.

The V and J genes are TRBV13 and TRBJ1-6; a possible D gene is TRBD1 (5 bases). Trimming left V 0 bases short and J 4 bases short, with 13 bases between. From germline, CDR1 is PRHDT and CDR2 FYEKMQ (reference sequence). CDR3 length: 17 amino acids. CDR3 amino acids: CASSLGRGRAYNSPLHF. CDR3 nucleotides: TGTGCCAGCAGCTTAGGCCGAGGCAGGGCGTATAATTCACCCCTCCACTTT.

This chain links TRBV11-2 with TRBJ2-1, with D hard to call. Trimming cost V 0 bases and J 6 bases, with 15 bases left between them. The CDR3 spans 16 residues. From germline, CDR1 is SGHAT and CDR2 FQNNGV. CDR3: CASSLDPLIWANEQFF. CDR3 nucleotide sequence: TGTGCCAGCAGCTTAGATCCCCTTATTTGGGCCAATGAGCAGTTCTTC. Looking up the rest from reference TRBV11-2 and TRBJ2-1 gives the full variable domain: EAGVAQSPRYKIIEKRQSVAFWCNPISGHATLYWYQQILGQGPKLLIQFQNNGVVDDSQLPKDRFSAERLKGVDSTLKIQPAKLEDSAVYLCASSLDPLIWANEQFFGPGTRLTVL.

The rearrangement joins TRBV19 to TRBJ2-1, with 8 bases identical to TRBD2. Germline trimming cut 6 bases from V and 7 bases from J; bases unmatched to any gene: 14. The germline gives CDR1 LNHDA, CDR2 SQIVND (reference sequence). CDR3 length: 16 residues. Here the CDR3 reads CASRRREGKGENEQFF. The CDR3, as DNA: TGTGCCAGTAGGCGCCGGGAGGGCAAGGGAGAGAATGAGCAGTTCTTC.

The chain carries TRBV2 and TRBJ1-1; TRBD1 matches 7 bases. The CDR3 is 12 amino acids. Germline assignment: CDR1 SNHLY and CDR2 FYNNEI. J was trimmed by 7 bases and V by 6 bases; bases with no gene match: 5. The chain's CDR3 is CASRDRDSEAFF. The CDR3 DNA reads TGTGCCAGCAGGGACCGGGACAGTGAAGCTTTCTTT.

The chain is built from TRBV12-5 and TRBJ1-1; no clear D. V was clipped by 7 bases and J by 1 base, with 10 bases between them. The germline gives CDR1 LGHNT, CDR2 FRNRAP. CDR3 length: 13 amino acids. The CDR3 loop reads CASERQPNTEAFF. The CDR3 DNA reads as TGTGCTAGTGAGAGGCAGCCGAACACTGAAGCTTTCTTT.

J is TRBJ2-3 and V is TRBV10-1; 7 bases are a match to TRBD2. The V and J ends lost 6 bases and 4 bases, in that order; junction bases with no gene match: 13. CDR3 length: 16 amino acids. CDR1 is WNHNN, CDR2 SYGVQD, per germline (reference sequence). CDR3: CASSPETSTASDTQYF. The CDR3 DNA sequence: TGCGCCAGCAGCCCAGAGACTAGCACCGCTTCAGATACGCAGTATTTT.

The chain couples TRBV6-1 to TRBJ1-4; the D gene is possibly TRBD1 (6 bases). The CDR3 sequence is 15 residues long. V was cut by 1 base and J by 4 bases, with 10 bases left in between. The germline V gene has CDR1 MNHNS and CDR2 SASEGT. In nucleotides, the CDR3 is TGTGCCAGCAGTGAAGTAGGGGGTTATAATGAAAAACTGTTTTTT. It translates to CASSEVGGYNEKLFF.